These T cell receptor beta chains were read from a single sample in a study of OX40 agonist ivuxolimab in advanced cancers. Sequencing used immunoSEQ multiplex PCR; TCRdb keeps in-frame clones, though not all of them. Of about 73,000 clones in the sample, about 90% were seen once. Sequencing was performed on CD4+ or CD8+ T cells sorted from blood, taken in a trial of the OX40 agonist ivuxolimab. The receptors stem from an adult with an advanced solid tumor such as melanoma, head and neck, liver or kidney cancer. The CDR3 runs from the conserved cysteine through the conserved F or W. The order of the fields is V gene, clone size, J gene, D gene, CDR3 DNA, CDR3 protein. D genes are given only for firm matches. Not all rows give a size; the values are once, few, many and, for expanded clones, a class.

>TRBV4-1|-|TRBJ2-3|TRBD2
TGCGCCAGCAGCCAATGGGCTAGCGGGAGATTAACAGATACGCAGTATTTT
CASSQWASGRLTDTQYF
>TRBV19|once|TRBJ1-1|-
TGTGCCAGTAGCCTATCGGGGTCAGGATTTTACACTGAAGCTTTCTTT
CASSLSGSGFYTEAFF
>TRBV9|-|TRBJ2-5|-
TGTGCCAGCAGCGTAGCTGAGACCCAGTACTTC
CASSVAETQYF
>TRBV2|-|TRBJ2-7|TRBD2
TGTGCCAGCAGCCGGACTAGCGGAAACGAGCAGTACTTC
CASSRTSGNEQYF
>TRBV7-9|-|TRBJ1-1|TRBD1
TGTGCCAGCAGCTTAGGGGACAGGGGGCGAGCCACTGAAGCTTTCTTT
CASSLGDRGRATEAFF
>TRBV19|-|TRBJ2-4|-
TGTGCCAGTAGCCAATCCACAGGGGGGGTAGCCAAAAACATTCAGTACTTC
CASSQSTGGVAKNIQYF
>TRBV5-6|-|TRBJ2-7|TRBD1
TGTGCCAGCAGCTTCTACAGGGGGAACGAGCAGTACTTC
CASSFYRGNEQYF
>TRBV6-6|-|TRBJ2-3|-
TGTGCCAGCAGTTCGACAGGTCGGACAGATACGCAGTATTTT
CASSSTGRTDTQYF
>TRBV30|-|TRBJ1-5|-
TGTGCCTGGAGTCCTAAAAAAGGACAGCCCCAGCATTTT
CAWSPKKGQPQHF
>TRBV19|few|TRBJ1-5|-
TGTGCCAGTAGTATAAGCGGGTCCGATCAGCCCCAGCATTTT
CASSISGSDQPQHF
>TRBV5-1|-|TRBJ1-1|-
TGCGCCAGCAGCTTGCGGCCCTCTGCGGCTGAAGCTTTCTTT
CASSLRPSAAEAFF
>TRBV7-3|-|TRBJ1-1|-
TGTGCCAGCAGCTTAACCCGGGGGGTGACTGAAGCTTTCTTT
CASSLTRGVTEAFF
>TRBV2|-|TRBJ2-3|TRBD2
TGTGCCAGCAAGGCGGGAGTCGTAGATACGCAGTATTTT
CASKAGVVDTQYF
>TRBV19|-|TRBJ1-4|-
TGTGCCAGTAGTGCCGGACCCGTAGTCGGGGAAAAACTGTTTTTT
CASSAGPVVGEKLFF
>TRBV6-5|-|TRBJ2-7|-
TGTGCCAGCAGGACTTTGACAGATCCCTACGAGCAGTACTTC
CASRTLTDPYEQYF
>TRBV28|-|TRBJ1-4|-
TGTGCCAGCAGTGCCACAGGGTTGGGAAATGAAAAACTGTTTTTT
CASSATGLGNEKLFF
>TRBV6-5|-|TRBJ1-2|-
TGTGCCAGCAGTTACTCCGGAGGGAACTATGGCTACACCTTC
CASSYSGGNYGYTF
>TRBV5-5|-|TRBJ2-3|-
TGTGCCAGCAGCTCACAGGGTTTCACAGATACGCAGTATTTT
CASSSQGFTDTQYF
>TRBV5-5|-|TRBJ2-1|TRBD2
TGTGCCAGCACTAGCGGATGGGGGAATGAGCAGTTCTTC
CASTSGWGNEQFF
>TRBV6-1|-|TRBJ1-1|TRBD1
TGTGCCAGCAGTGAAAGGACAGGGGGGGGTGAAGCTTTCTTT
CASSERTGGGEAFF
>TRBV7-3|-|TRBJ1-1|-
TGTGCCAGCAGCCCCAAGGTGGGGGCGGGCACTGAAGCTTTCTTT
CASSPKVGAGTEAFF
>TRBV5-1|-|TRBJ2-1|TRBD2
TGCGCCAGCAGCTCGGGACTAGCGGGAGTAATTGAGCAGTTCTTC
CASSSGLAGVIEQFF